This TCR beta chain was sequenced in a study of T-cell memory formation after mild COVID-19. Turning to the study itself: Clusters of TCRs were largely donor specific.

TCRdb reanalysed the 5' RACE reads using MiXCR and keeps one entry per CDR3 protein. The table shows roughly 370,000 distinct CDR3 sequences, with around a sixth occurring only once. Study-wide points: Clones contracting across day 15 to 85 had a balanced CD4/CD8 profile; later expanding clones leaned CD4+.

The germline CDR1 and CDR2 sequences are MNHEY and SVGAGI. The CDR3 has 17 amino acids. As to this clonotype: The antigen remains undetermined. Mismatch with germline at one junction end may stem from a read error.

Material: PBMCs or a T cell subset sorted from them (not recorded which). The receptor was isolated from a man aged 18-30 years who had mild COVID-19 (a few samples of this study predate the infection). Cell type and time point are not known. V and J are TRBV6-5 and TRBJ1-2; D is perhaps TRBD1 (5 bases). As DNA, the CDR3 is TGTTCCAGCAGTTACAATCGGGGGAGGGCATCTTACTATGGCTACACCTTC. It yields the protein CSSSYNRGRASYYGYTF.